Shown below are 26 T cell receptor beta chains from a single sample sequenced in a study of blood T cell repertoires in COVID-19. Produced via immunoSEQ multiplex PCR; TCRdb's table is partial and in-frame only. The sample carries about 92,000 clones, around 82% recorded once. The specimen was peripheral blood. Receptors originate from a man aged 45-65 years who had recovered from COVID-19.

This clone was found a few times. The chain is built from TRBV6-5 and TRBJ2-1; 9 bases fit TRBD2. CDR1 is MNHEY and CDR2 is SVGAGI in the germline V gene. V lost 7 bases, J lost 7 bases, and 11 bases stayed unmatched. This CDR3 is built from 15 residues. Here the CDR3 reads CASTGTSLARNEQFF. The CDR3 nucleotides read TGTGCCAGCACAGGGACTAGCCTAGCCCGGAATGAGCAGTTCTTC.

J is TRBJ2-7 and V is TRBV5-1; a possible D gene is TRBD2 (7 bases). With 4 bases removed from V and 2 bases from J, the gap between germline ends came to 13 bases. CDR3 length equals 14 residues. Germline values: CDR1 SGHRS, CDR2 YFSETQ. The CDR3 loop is CASSPQGGAYEQYF. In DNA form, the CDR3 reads TGCGCCAGCAGCCCCCAAGGGGGGGCCTACGAGCAGTACTTC. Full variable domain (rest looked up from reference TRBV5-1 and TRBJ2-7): KAGVTQTPRYLIKTRGQQVTLSCSPISGHRSVSWYQQTPGQGLQFLFEYFSETQRNKGNFPGRFSGRQFSNSRSEMNVSTLELGDSALYLCASSPQGGAYEQYFGPGTRLTVT.

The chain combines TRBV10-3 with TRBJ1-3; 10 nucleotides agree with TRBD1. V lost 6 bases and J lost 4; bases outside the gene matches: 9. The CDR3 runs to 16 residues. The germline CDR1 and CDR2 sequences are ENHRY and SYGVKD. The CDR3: CAIRPPGQGSGNTIYF. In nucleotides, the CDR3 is TGTGCCATCAGACCACCGGGACAGGGGTCCGGAAACACCATATATTTT.

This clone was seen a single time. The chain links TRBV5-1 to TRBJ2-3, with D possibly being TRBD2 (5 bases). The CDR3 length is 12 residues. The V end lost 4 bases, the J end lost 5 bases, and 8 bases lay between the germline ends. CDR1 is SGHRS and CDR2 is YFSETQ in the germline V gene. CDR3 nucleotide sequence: TGCGCCAGCAGCCTGGCGGGAGATACGCAGTATTTT. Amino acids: CASSLAGDTQYF.

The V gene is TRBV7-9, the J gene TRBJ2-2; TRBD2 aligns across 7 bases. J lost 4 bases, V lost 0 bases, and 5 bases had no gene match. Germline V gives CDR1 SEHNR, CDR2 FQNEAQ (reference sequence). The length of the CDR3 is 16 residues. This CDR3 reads CASSLAQRGATGELFF. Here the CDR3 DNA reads TGTGCCAGCAGCTTAGCCCAGCGGGGAGCCACCGGGGAGCTGTTTTTT.

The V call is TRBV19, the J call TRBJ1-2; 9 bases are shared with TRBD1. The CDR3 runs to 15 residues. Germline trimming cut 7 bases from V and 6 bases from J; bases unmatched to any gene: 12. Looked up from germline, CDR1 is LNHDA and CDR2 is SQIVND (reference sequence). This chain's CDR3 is CASTPSHRGRDGYTF. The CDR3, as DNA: TGTGCCAGTACCCCATCGCACAGGGGGCGGGATGGCTACACCTTC.

The CDR3 protein is CASSSAGGGGYGYTF. CDR3 nucleotide sequence: TGTGCCAGCAGCTCAGCCGGGGGGGGCGGCTATGGCTACACCTTC. This chain links TRBV11-2 with TRBJ1-2; possibly TRBD1 for D (6 bases). The CDR3 has 15 amino acids. Trimming stripped 4 bases from V and 4 bases from J, with 16 bases between. Germline CDR1 is SGHAT and CDR2 is FQNNGV.

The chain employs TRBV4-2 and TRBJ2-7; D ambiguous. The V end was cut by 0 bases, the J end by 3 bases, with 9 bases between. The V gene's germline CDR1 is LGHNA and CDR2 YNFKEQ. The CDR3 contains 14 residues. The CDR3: CASSQEAADYEQYF. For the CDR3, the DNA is TGTGCCAGCAGCCAAGAGGCGGCGGACTACGAGCAGTACTTC.

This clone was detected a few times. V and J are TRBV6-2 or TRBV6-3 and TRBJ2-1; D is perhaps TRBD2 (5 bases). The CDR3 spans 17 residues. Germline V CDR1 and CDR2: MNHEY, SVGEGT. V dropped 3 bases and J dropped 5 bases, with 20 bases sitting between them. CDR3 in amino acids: CASSYRSGAVRNNEQFF. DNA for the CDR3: TGTGCCAGCAGTTATCGTAGTGGAGCGGTTCGAAACAATGAGCAGTTCTTC.

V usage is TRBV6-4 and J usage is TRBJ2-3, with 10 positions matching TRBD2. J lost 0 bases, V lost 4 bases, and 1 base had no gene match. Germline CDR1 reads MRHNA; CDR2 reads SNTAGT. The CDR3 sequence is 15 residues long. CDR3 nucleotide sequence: TGTGCCAGCAGTGCGACTAGCGGGAGCACAGATACGCAGTATTTT. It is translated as CASSATSGSTDTQYF.

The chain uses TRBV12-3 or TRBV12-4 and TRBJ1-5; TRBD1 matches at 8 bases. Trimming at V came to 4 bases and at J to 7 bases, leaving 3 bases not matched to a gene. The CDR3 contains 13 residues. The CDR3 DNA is TGTGCCAGCAGTTGGGACAGGTACCAGCCCCAGCATTTT. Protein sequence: CASSWDRYQPQHF.

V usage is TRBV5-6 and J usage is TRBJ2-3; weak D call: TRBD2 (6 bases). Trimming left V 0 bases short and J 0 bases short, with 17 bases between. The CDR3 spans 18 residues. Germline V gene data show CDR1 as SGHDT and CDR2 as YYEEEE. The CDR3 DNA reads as TGTGCCAGCAGCTTGGATTTAAAAGTCGGACTAAGCACAGATACGCAGTATTTT. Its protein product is CASSLDLKVGLSTDTQYF.

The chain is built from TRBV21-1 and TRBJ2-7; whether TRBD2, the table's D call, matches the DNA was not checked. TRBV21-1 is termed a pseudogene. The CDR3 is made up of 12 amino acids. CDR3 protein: CASGYLSGEQYF. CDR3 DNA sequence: TGTGCCAGCGGATACCTTAGCGGGGAGCAGTACTTC.

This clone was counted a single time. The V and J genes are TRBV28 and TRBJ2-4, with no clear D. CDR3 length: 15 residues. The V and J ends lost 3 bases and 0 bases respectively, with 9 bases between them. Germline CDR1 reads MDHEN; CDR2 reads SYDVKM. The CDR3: CASSFTTLAKNIQYF. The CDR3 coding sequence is TGTGCCAGCAGTTTTACTACCTTAGCCAAAAACATTCAGTACTTC.

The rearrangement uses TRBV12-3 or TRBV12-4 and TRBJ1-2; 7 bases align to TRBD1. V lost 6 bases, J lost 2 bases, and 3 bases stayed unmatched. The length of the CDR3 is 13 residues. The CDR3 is CASSKQGNYGYTF. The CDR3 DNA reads TGTGCCAGCAGCAAACAGGGGAACTATGGCTACACCTTC.

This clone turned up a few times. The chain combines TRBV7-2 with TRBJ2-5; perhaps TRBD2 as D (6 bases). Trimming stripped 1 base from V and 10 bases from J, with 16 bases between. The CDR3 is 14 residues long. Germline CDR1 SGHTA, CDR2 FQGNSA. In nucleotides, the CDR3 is TGTGCCAGCAGCTTAGATGCCAGCGGGTTTATCCAGTACTTC. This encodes CASSLDASGFIQYF.

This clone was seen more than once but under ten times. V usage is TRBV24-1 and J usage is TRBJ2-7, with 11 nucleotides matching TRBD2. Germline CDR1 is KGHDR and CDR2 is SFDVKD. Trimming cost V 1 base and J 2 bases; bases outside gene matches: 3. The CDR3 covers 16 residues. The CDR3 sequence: CATSDLELAGAYEQYF. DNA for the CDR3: TGTGCCACCAGTGATTTAGAACTAGCGGGGGCCTACGAGCAGTACTTC.

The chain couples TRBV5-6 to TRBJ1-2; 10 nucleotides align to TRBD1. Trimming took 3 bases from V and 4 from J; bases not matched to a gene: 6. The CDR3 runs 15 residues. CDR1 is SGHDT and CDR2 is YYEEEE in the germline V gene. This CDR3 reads CASSSGTGVVYGYTF. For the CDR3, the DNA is TGTGCCAGCAGCTCGGGGACAGGGGTCGTCTATGGCTACACCTTC.

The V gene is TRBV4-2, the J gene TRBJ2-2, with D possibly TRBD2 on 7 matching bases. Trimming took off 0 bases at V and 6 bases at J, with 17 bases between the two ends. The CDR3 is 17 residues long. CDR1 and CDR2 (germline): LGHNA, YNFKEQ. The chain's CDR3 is CASSQDFSGGPAGELFF. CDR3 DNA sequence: TGTGCCAGCAGCCAAGATTTTTCCGGGGGGCCCGCCGGGGAGCTGTTTTTT.

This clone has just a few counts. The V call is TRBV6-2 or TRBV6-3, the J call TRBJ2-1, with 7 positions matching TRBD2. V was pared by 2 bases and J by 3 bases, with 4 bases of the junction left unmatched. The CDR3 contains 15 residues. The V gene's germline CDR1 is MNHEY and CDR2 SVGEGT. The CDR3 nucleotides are TGTGCCAGCAGTTACGGAAGCGGGAACTACAATGAGCAGTTCTTC. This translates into CASSYGSGNYNEQFF.

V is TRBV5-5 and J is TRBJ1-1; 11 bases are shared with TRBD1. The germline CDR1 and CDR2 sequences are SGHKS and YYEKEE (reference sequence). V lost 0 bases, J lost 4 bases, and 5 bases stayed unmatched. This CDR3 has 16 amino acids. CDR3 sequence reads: CASSLGIGQGATEAFF. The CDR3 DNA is TGTGCCAGCAGCTTGGGGATAGGACAGGGGGCCACTGAAGCTTTCTTT.

The chain's CDR3 is CASSQDGRGVNTEAFF. DNA for the CDR3: TGTGCCAGCAGCCAGGACGGGAGGGGAGTGAACACTGAAGCTTTCTTT. The chain uses TRBV3-1 (or the pseudogene TRBV3-2) and TRBJ1-1; D may be TRBD1 (5 bases). Trimming took off 3 bases at V and 0 bases at J, with 14 bases between the two ends. This CDR3 is 16 amino acids long. CDR1 is LGHDT and CDR2 is YNNKEL in the germline V gene (reference sequence).

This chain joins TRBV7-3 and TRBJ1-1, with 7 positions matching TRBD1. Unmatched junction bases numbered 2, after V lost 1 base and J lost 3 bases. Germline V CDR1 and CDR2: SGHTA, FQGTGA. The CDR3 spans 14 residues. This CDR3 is CASSLNRGDTEAFF. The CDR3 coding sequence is TGTGCCAGCAGCTTAAACAGGGGAGACACTGAAGCTTTCTTT.

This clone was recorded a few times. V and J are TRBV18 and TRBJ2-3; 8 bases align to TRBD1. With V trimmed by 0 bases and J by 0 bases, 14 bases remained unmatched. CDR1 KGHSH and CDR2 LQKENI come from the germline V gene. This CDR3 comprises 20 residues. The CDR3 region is CASSPPNRGSGLSSTDTQYF. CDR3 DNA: TGTGCCAGCTCACCACCGAACAGGGGGTCCGGATTATCAAGCACAGATACGCAGTATTTT.

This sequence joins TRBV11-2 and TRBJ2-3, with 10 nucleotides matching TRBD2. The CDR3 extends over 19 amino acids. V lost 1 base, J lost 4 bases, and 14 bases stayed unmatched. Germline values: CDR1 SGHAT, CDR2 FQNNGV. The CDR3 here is CASSLGIAGGPRRADTQYF. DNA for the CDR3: TGTGCCAGCAGCTTAGGAATAGCGGGAGGCCCTCGTCGGGCAGATACGCAGTATTTT.

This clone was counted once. CDR3 amino acids: CASSPSGGNQPQHF. The CDR3 nucleotides are TGTGCCAGCAGCCCTTCAGGGGGGAATCAGCCCCAGCATTTT. This chain connects TRBV7-9 to TRBJ1-5; 7 positions agree with TRBD1. The ends lost 5 bases at V and 4 bases at J; junction bases unmatched: 5. The germline CDR1 and CDR2 sequences are SEHNR and FQNEAQ (reference sequence). CDR3 size: 14 residues.